This T cell receptor (beta chain) was identified during a study of PD-L1 blockade in urothelial cancer. Study-wide background: The researchers analyzed blood 3 weeks (second dose) and 6 weeks after treatment start.

Clones were read by immunoSEQ multiplex PCR, and TCRdb kept only the in-frame ones, dropping some. Of about 50,000 clones in the sample, 70% to 90% were seen once. CDR3 length: 16 amino acids. Germline CDR1 and CDR2: MGHRA and YSYEKL. Trimming at V came to 2 bases and at J to 5 bases, leaving 9 bases not matched to a gene. The rearrangement joins TRBV4-1 to TRBJ2-7; 10 nucleotides line up with TRBD1. This specimen consisted of PBMCs, obtained around atezolizumab (anti-PD-L1) treatment. The receptor was derived from a man between 60 and 75 years old with urothelial cancer. CDR3 amino acids: CASSQPTGQGFHEQYF. CDR3 DNA: TGCGCCAGCAGCCAACCTACGGGACAGGGGTTCCACGAGCAGTACTTC.